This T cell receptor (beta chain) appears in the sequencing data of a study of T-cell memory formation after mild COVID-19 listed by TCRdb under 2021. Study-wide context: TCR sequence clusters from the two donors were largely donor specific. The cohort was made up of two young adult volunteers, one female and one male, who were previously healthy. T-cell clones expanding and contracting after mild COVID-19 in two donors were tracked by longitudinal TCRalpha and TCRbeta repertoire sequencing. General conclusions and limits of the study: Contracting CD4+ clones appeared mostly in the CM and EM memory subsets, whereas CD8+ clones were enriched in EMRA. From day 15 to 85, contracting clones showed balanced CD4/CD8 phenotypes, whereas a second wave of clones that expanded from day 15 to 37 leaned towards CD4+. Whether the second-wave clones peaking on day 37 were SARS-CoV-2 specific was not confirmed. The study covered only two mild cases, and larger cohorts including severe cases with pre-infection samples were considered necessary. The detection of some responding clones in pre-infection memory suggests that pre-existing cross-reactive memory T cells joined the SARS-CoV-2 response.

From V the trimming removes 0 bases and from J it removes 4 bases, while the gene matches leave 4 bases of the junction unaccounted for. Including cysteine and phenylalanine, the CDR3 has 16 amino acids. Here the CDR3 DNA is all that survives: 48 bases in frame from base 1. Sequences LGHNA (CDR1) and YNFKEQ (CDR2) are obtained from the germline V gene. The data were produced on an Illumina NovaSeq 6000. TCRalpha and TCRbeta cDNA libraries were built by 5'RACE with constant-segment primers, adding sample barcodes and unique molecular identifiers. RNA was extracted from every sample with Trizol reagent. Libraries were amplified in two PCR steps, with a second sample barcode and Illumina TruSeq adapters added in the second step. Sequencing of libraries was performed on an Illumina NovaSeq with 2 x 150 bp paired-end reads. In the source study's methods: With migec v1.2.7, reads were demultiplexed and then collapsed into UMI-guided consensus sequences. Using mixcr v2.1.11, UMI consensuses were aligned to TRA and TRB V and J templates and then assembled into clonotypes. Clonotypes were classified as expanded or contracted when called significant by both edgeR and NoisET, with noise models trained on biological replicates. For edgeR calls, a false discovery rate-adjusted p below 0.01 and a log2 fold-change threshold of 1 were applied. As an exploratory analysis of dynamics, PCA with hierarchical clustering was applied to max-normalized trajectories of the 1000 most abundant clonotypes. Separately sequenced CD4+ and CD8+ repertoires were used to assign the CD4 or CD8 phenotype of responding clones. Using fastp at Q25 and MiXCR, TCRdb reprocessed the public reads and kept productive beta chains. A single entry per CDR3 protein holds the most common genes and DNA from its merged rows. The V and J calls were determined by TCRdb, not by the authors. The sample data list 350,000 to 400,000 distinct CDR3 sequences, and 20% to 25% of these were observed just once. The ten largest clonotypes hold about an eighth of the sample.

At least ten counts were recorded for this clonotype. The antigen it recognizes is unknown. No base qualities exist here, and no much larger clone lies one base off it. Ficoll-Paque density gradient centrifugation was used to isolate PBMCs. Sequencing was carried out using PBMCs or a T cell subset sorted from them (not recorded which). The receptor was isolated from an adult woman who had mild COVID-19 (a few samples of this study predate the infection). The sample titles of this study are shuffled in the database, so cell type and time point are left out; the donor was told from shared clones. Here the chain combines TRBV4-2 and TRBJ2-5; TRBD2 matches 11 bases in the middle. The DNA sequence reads TGTGCCAGCAGCCAAGATCCGGGGACTAGCGGAGAGACCCAGTACTTC. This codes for CASSQDPGTSGETQYF.